Below, one T cell receptor beta chain is given with its context. What it binds is not known. This CDR3 has 15 amino acids. The V gene end was trimmed by 4 bases and the J gene end by 5 bases; junction bases not matched to a gene: 10. The germline V gene encodes CDR1 SQVTM and CDR2 ANQGSEA. The data are from a study of chemoradiotherapy in HPV16-positive cancers. Study-wide context: Functional T-cell assays on a couple of HPV16-positive patients' cells defined candidate HPV-specific clones and common TCR motifs. Findings and caveats of the study: HPV-specific T cells were functionally defined from only a couple of HPV16-positive patients. Better recurrence-free survival went with HPV-responsive T-cell expansion in HPV16-positive patients.

Sequencing was performed with immunoSEQ multiplex PCR; in TCRdb, only in-frame clones are kept and a portion is missing. The sample lists 7,500 to 8,000 clones, 80% occurring once. The sample was gathered from a patient who underwent chemoradiotherapy. V gene TRBV29-1 combines with J gene TRBJ2-3; 9 bases fit TRBD1. The source is a human donor with HPV-associated anogenital cancer. CDR3 DNA: TGCAGCGTTGTACCCGGACAGGGGAGGTTAGATACGCAGTATTTT. This encodes CSVVPGQGRLDTQYF.